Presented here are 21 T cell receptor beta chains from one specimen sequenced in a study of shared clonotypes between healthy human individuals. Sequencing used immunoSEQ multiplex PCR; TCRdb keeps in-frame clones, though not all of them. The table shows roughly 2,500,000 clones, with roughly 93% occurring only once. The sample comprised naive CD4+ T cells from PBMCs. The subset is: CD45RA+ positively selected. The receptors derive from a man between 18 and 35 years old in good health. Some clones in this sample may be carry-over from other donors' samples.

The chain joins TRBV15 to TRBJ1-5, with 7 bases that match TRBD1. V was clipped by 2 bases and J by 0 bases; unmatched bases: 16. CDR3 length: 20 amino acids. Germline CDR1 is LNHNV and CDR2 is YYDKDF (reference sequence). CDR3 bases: TGTGCCACCAGCAGAACCAGGACAGGACACATGAGTTATAGCAATCAGCCCCAGCATTTT. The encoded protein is CATSRTRTGHMSYSNQPQHF.

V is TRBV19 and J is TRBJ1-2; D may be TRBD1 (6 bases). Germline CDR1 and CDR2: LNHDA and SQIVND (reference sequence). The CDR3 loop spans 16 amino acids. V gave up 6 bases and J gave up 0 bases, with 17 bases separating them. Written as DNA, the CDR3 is TGTGCCAGTAGCCCCAGGACCGGGACAACTAACTATGGCTACACCTTC. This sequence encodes CASSPRTGTTNYGYTF.

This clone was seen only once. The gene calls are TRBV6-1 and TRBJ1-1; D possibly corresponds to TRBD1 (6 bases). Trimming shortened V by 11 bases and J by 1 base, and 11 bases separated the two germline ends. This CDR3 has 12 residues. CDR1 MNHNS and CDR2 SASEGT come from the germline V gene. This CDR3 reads CAGGGPNTEAFF. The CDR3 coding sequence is TGTGCCGGGGGGGGGCCGAACACTGAAGCTTTCTTT.

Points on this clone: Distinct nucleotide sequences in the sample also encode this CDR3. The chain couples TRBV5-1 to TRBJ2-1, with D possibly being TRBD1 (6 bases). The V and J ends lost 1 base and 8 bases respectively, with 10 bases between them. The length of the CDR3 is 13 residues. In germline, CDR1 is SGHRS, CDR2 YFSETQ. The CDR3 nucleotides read TGCGCCAGCAGCTTGCAGGGGCGGGATGAGCAGTTCTTC. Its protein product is CASSLQGRDEQFF.

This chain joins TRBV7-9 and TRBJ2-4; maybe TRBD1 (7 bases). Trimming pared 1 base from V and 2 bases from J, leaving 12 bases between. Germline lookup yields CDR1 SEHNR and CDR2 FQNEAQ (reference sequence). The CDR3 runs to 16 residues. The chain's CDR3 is CASSLGSGGPKNIQYF. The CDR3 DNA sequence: TGTGCCAGCAGCTTAGGGTCAGGGGGGCCCAAAAACATTCAGTACTTC.

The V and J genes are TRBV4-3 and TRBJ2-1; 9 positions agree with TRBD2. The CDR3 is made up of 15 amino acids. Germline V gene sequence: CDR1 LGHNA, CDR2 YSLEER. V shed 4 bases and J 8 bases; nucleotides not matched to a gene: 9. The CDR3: CASSPRLAAGDEQFF. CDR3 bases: TGCGCCAGCAGCCCCCGACTAGCGGCCGGGGATGAGCAGTTCTTC.

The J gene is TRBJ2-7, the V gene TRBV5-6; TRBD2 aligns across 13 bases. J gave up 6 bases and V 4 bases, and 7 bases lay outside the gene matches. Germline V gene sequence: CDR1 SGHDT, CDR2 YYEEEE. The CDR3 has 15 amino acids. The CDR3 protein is CASSLLAGGLAEQYF. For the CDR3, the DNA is TGTGCCAGCAGCCTACTAGCGGGAGGGTTAGCCGAGCAGTACTTC.

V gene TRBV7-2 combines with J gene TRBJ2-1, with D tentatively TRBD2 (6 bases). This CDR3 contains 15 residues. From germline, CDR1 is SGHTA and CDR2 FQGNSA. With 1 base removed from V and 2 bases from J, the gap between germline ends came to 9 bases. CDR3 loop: CASSLGSGTYNEQFF. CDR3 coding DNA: TGTGCCAGCAGCTTAGGTAGCGGCACCTACAATGAGCAGTTCTTC.

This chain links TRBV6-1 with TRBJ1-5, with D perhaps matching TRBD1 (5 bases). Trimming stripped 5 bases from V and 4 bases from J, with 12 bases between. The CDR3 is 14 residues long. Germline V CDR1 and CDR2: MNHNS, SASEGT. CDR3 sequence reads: CASSQDSRNQPQHF. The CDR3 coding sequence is TGTGCCAGCAGTCAAGACAGCCGAAATCAGCCCCAGCATTTT.

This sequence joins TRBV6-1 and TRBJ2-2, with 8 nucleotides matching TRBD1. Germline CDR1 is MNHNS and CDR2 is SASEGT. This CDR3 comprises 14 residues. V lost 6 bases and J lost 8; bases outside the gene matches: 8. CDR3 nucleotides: TGTGCCAGCAGCGTAGACAGGGGAACGGGGGAGCTGTTTTTT. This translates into CASSVDRGTGELFF.

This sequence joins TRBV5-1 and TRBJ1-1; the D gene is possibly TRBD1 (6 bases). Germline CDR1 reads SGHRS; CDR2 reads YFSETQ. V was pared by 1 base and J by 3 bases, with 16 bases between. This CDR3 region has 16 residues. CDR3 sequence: CASSLRPGEGDTEAFF. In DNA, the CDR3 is TGCGCCAGCAGCTTGAGGCCAGGGGAGGGGGACACTGAAGCTTTCTTT.

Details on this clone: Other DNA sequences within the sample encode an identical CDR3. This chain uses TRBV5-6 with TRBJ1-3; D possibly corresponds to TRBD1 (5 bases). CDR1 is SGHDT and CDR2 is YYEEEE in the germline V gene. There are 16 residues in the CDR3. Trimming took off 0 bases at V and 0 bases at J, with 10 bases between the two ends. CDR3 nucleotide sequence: TGTGCCAGCAGCTTGGCTGGGGCCTTCTCTGGAAACACCATATATTTT. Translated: CASSLAGAFSGNTIYF.

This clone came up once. The CDR3 protein is CSVAMRAGNTIYF. The CDR3 DNA follows: TGCAGCGTGGCAATGAGAGCTGGAAACACCATATATTTT. V and J are TRBV29-1 and TRBJ1-3; D gene unclear. The CDR3 has 13 residues. Germline V gene sequence: CDR1 SQVTM, CDR2 ANQGSEA. V dropped 6 bases and J dropped 2 bases, with 11 bases sitting between them.

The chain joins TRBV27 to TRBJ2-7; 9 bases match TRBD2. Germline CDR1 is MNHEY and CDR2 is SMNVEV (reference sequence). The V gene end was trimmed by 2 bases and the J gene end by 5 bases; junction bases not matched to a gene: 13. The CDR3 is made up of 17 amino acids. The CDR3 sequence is CASSLTFWLAGSHEQYF. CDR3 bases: TGTGCCAGCAGTTTAACCTTTTGGCTAGCGGGGTCCCACGAGCAGTACTTC.

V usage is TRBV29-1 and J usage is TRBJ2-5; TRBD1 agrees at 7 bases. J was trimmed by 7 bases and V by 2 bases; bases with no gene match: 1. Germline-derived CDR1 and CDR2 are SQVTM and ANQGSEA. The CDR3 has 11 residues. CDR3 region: CSVERQGTQYF. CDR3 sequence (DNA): TGCAGCGTTGAAAGACAGGGGACCCAGTACTTC.

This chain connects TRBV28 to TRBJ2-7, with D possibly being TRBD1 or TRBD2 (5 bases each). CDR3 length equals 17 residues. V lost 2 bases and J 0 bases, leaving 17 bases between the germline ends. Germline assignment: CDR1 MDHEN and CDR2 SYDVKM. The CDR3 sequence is CASSLALGEFTSYEQYF. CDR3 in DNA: TGTGCCAGCAGTTTAGCCTTGGGGGAATTCACCTCCTACGAGCAGTACTTC.

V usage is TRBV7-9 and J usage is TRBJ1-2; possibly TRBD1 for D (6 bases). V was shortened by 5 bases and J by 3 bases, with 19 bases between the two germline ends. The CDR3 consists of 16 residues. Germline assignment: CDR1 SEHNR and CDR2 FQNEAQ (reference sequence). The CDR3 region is CASSPLPTGSYYGYTF. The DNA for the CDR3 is TGTGCCAGCAGCCCGTTACCGACAGGATCCTACTATGGCTACACCTTC.

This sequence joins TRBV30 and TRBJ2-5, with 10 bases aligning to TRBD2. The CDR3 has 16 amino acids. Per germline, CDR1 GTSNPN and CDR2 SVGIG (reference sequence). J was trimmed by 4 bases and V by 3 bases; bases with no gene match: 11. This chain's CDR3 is CAWSWGLAGVGETQYF. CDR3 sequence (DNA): TGTGCCTGGAGCTGGGGGCTAGCGGGAGTTGGAGAGACCCAGTACTTC. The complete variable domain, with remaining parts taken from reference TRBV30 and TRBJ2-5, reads SQTIHQWPATLVQPVGSPLSLECTVEGTSNPNLYWYRQAAGRGLQLLFYSVGIGQISSEVPQNLSASRPQDRQFILSSKKLLLSDSGFYLCAWSWGLAGVGETQYFGPGTRLLVL.

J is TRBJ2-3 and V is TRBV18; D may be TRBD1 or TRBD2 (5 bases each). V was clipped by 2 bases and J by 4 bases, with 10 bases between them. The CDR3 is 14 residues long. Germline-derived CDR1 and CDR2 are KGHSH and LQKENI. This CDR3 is CASSPTPGPDTQYF. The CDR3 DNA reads TGTGCCAGCTCACCAACACCGGGGCCAGATACGCAGTATTTT. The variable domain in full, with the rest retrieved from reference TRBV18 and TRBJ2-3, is NAGVMQNPRHLVRRRGQEARLRCSPMKGHSHVYWYRQLPEEGLKFMVYLQKENIIDESGMPKERFSAEFPKEGPSILRIQQVVRGDSAAYFCASSPTPGPDTQYFGPGTRLTVL.

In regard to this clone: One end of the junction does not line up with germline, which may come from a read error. CDR3 DNA sequence: TGTGCCAACAGCTTGGGCACAGGGGATGGCGAGCAGTACTTC. Amino acids: CANSLGTGDGEQYF. The gene calls are TRBV5-8 and TRBJ2-7, with 7 bases that match TRBD1. There are 14 residues in the CDR3. The germline CDR1 and CDR2 sequences are SGHTS and YDEGEE.

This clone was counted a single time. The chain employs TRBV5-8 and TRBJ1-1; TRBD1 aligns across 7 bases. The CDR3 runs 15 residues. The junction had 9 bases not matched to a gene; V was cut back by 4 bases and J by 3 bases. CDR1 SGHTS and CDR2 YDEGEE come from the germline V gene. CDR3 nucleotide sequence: TGTGCCAGCAGCGCCGGACAGGTGTGGGACACTGAAGCTTTCTTT. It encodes CASSAGQVWDTEAFF.